The 17 T cell receptor beta chains below all came from one sample that was sequenced in a study of response to subunit inactivated influenza vaccine. TCRdb redid the calling of the RT-PCR reads with MiXCR, one entry per CDR3 protein. The sample records about 780,000 distinct CDR3 sequences, roughly 20% being singletons. This specimen was PBMCs from blood, taken less than 6 days after vaccination. The receptors originated from a man in his fifties or sixties who received an inactivated influenza vaccine.

The DNA for the CDR3 is TGCAGTGCACCCGACAGGGTAGGCAATCAGCCCCAGCATTTT. Translated: CSAPDRVGNQPQHF. The V gene is TRBV20-1, the J gene TRBJ1-5; 7 bases match TRBD1. Looked up from germline, CDR1 is DFQATT and CDR2 is SNEGSKA (reference sequence). The junction had 7 bases not matched to a gene; V was cut back by 6 bases and J by 2 bases. This CDR3 region has 14 residues.

This clonotype has at least ten counts. The rearrangement joins TRBV29-1 to TRBJ2-3, with D perhaps given as TRBD1 or TRBD2 (5 bases each). V shed 4 bases and J shed 5 bases, with 16 bases lying between them. From germline, CDR1 is SQVTM and CDR2 ANQGSEA. This CDR3 is built from 14 residues. The DNA for the CDR3 is TGCAGCGTTGTGGGGCGGCAGGCGGGAGATACGCAGTATTTT. Translation gives CSVVGRQAGDTQYF.

The V and J genes are TRBV18 and TRBJ2-7; 10 positions match TRBD1. V was pared by 3 bases and J by 2 bases, with 7 bases of the junction left unmatched. Germline V gene sequence: CDR1 KGHSH, CDR2 LQKENI. This CDR3 spans 16 amino acids. The CDR3 coding sequence is TGTGCCAGCTCACCTCCTAGGGGACAGGGGACCTACGAGCAGTACTTC. This gives the protein CASSPPRGQGTYEQYF.

This clonotype showed up just a few times. This chain links TRBV11-1 with TRBJ2-5, with D maybe TRBD1 (5 bases). Trimming removed 4 bases at V and 1 base at J, with 28 bases between. From germline, CDR1 is SGHAT and CDR2 FQDESV (reference sequence). This CDR3 comprises 20 residues. CDR3 in amino acids: CASSSRLIAQENSFQETQYF. Written as DNA, the CDR3 is TGTGCCAGCAGCTCCCGACTCATAGCACAGGAGAACTCCTTCCAAGAGACCCAGTACTTC.

This clonotype was observed a single time. A much bigger clone sits one base away, suggesting this may be a read error. The rearrangement joins TRBV4-3 to TRBJ2-7; D may match TRBD1 or TRBD2 (5 bases each). V was trimmed by 0 bases and J by 1 base, leaving 10 bases between them. The CDR3 runs to 15 residues. Germline CDR1 and CDR2: LGHNA and YSLEER. The DNA for the CDR3 is TGCGCCAGCAGCCAAGATCGGGGCCTGTCCTACGAGCAGTACGTC. It translates to CASSQDRGLSYEQYV.

The chain recombines TRBV29-1 with TRBJ2-2; 11 bases line up with TRBD1. Unmatched junction bases numbered 5, after V lost 3 bases and J lost 5 bases. Germline CDR1 is SQVTM and CDR2 is ANQGSEA. This CDR3 comprises 15 residues. The CDR3 nucleotides read TGCAGCGTTGAGAGGACAGGGGGCCATACCGGGGAGCTGTTTTTT. Translating gives CSVERTGGHTGELFF.

This clonotype was recorded at least ten times. The rearrangement uses TRBV29-1 and TRBJ1-2; 7 bases are shared with TRBD1. CDR1 is SQVTM and CDR2 is ANQGSEA in the germline V gene. The CDR3 is 11 amino acids. J lost 8 bases, V lost 4 bases, and 4 bases had no gene match. The CDR3 nucleotides are TGCAGCGTTGGGCAGGGGGAGGGCTACACCTTC. Translating gives CSVGQGEGYTF.

The table lists this clonotype with a few counts. V and J are TRBV7-9 and TRBJ2-7; 9 positions match TRBD2. Trimming removed 3 bases from V and 6 bases from J; junction bases left unmatched: 6. Germline V gene lookup returns CDR1 SEHNR and CDR2 FQNEAQ (reference sequence). The CDR3 runs to 14 residues. The CDR3 region is CASSFGGRAAEQYF. CDR3 sequence (DNA): TGTGCCAGCAGCTTTGGCGGGAGGGCCGCCGAGCAGTACTTC.

The CDR3 bases are TGCAGTGCTAGAGGTTGGGGTATCACCTACGAGCAGTACTTC. This encodes CSARGWGITYEQYF. The chain uses TRBV20-1 and TRBJ2-7; no firm D call. In germline, CDR1 is DFQATT, CDR2 SNEGSKA (reference sequence). CDR3 length: 14 amino acids. Trimming pared 1 base from V and 2 bases from J, leaving 12 bases between.

The genes are TRBV4-2 and TRBJ2-3; D uncertain. The CDR3 is 15 residues long. Germline loops: CDR1 LGHNA, CDR2 YNFKEQ. Trimming removed 6 bases at V and 4 bases at J, with 17 bases between. The CDR3 DNA is TGTGCCAGCAGACCTTCCGGCCGACGGGCAGATACGCAGTATTTT. Residues: CASRPSGRRADTQYF.

This clonotype appeared a few times. The rearrangement links TRBV6-5 to TRBJ1-2, with a tentative D call TRBD1 (6 bases). Germline-derived CDR1 and CDR2 are MNHEY and SVGAGI. This CDR3 is 15 amino acids long. The V and J ends lost 0 bases and 2 bases respectively, with 10 bases between them. The CDR3 DNA is TGTGCCAGCAGTTACTCGGGGGGCAGGAACTATGGCTACACCTTC. This encodes CASSYSGGRNYGYTF.

This chain uses TRBV4-1 with TRBJ2-1; TRBD2 aligns across 9 bases. Germline lookup yields CDR1 MGHRA and CDR2 YSYEKL. J was trimmed by 6 bases and V by 3 bases; bases with no gene match: 6. CDR3 size: 15 residues. The CDR3 region is CASSHLAGGTNEQFF. CDR3 in DNA: TGCGCCAGCAGCCACTTGGCGGGAGGGACCAATGAGCAGTTCTTC.

The V call is TRBV10-3, the J call TRBJ2-7, with D maybe TRBD2 (5 bases). The V gene's germline CDR1 is ENHRY and CDR2 SYGVKD. V was cut by 4 bases and J by 0 bases, with 13 bases left in between. The CDR3 length is 15 residues. The CDR3 coding sequence is TGTGCCATCAGTGGGAAGGGTGGGAGCTCCTACGAGCAGTACTTC. It specifies CAISGKGGSSYEQYF.

The chain links TRBV15 to TRBJ2-7; either TRBD1 or TRBD2 may fit D (6 bases each). This CDR3 is built from 16 residues. Germline assignment: CDR1 LNHNV and CDR2 YYDKDF (reference sequence). V lost 0 bases and J 3 bases, leaving 15 bases between the germline ends. CDR3 sequence reads: CATSRDPDRTNYEQYF. In DNA, the CDR3 is TGTGCCACCAGCAGAGATCCTGACAGGACTAACTACGAGCAGTACTTC. Combining the CDR3 with reference TRBV15 and TRBJ2-7 gives the whole variable domain DAMVIQNPRYQVTQFGKPVTLSCSQTLNHNVMYWYQQKSSQAPKLLFHYYDKDFNNEADTPDNFQSRRPNTSFCFLDIRSPGLGDTAMYLCATSRDPDRTNYEQYFGPGTRLTVT.

This chain links TRBV20-1 with TRBJ2-7, with a possible D match to TRBD2 (5 bases). Trimming removed 6 bases at V and 1 base at J, with 19 bases between. In germline, CDR1 is DFQATT, CDR2 SNEGSKA (reference sequence). The CDR3 loop spans 15 amino acids. The CDR3 DNA is TGCAGTGCGTTACACGGATCCCGGGGATCCTACGAGCAGTACTTC. This codes for CSALHGSRGSYEQYF.

The chain is built from TRBV12-3 or TRBV12-4 and TRBJ2-7; D is undetermined. The germline V and J ends were trimmed by 4 bases and 0 bases, with 10 bases remaining between them. CDR3 length: 14 amino acids. The CDR3 DNA is TGTGCCAGCAGTTCACCCCTGAGCTCCTACGAGCAGTACTTC. Translating it yields CASSSPLSSYEQYF.

This clonotype was counted between two and nine times. The chain is built from TRBV5-6 and TRBJ2-5; tentatively, D is TRBD2 (6 bases). The CDR3 contains 14 residues. The V and J ends lost 6 bases and 1 base respectively, with 13 bases between them. Germline V gene sequence: CDR1 SGHDT, CDR2 YYEEEE. The CDR3 nucleotides are TGTGCCAGCATGCTTCGCGGGACCCAAGAGACCCAGTACTTC. Amino acids: CASMLRGTQETQYF. Combining the CDR3 with reference TRBV5-6 and TRBJ2-5 gives the whole variable domain DAGVTQSPTHLIKTRGQQVTLRCSPKSGHDTVSWYQQALGQGPQFIFQYYEEEERQRGNFPDRFSGHQFPNYSSELNVNALLLGDSALYLCASMLRGTQETQYFGPGTRLLVL.